A selection of T cell receptor beta chains follows, all from one sample in a study of control samples from healthy donors and cancer patients. Here immunoSEQ multiplex PCR was the method, and the copy in TCRdb shows in-frame clones only, minus some. Of 90,000 or so clones in the sample, 85% to 90% were seen once. Input material: PBMCs. These TCRs come from a woman between 45 and 65 years old with colorectal cancer. Each CDR3 is given with its conserved first and last residue. D genes are given only for firm matches. Size tells how often a clone was seen (once, few, many) or the class of an expanded clone, and some rows leave it out.

d_call: -; clone_size: -; j_call: TRBJ1-2; v_call: TRBV14; cdr3_nt: TGTGCCAGCAGCCTCCAGACAGGCTATGGCTACACCTTC; cdr3_aa: CASSLQTGYGYTF
d_call: TRBD2; clone_size: once; j_call: TRBJ2-2; v_call: TRBV3-1/TRBV3-2; cdr3_nt: TGTGCCAGCAGCCAGGGGTGGACTAGAGGTACCGGGGAGCTGTTTTTT; cdr3_aa: CASSQGWTRGTGELFF
d_call: -; clone_size: -; j_call: TRBJ2-3; v_call: TRBV2; cdr3_nt: TGTGCCAGCAGTGAAAGGGCAGATACGCAGTATTTT; cdr3_aa: CASSERADTQYF
d_call: TRBD1; clone_size: -; j_call: TRBJ1-2; v_call: TRBV10-3; cdr3_nt: TGTGCCATCAGTGATCGGACAGGGGGCGAGTATGGCTACACCTTC; cdr3_aa: CAISDRTGGEYGYTF
d_call: -; clone_size: -; j_call: TRBJ2-3; v_call: TRBV6-5; cdr3_nt: TGTGCCAGCAGTTACTCGGGGCGGACTAGCACAGATACGCAGTATTTT; cdr3_aa: CASSYSGRTSTDTQYF
d_call: -; clone_size: once; j_call: TRBJ1-6; v_call: TRBV19; cdr3_nt: TGTGCCAGTAGTAAATGGAATTCACCCCTCCACTTT; cdr3_aa: CASSKWNSPLHF
d_call: -; clone_size: -; j_call: TRBJ2-2; v_call: TRBV9; cdr3_nt: TGTGCCAGCAGCGTAGTCTCGGGGGCAAACACCGGGGAGCTGTTTTTT; cdr3_aa: CASSVVSGANTGELFF
d_call: TRBD1; clone_size: -; j_call: TRBJ1-5; v_call: TRBV7-2; cdr3_nt: TGTGCCAGCAGCTTAGGAGACGACAGGGGTCAGCCCCAGCATTTT; cdr3_aa: CASSLGDDRGQPQHF
d_call: TRBD2; clone_size: -; j_call: TRBJ2-1; v_call: TRBV6-4; cdr3_nt: TGTGCCAGCAGTGACACCAGCGGGGGACTCCAACGACACAATGAGCAGTTCTTC; cdr3_aa: CASSDTSGGLQRHNEQFF
d_call: -; clone_size: -; j_call: TRBJ1-6; v_call: TRBV19; cdr3_nt: TGTGCCAGTAGCATCGGGGCGCGCCTGGGATCACCCCTCCACTTT; cdr3_aa: CASSIGARLGSPLHF
d_call: TRBD1; clone_size: -; j_call: TRBJ1-5; v_call: TRBV6-2/TRBV6-3; cdr3_nt: TGTGCCAGCAGCCGGACAGGGGGGAATCAGCCCCAGCATTTT; cdr3_aa: CASSRTGGNQPQHF
d_call: -; clone_size: -; j_call: TRBJ1-1; v_call: TRBV19; cdr3_nt: TGTGCCAGTAGTAGAATCGGGTTCCCTGTGAACACTGAAGCTTTCTTT; cdr3_aa: CASSRIGFPVNTEAFF
d_call: -; clone_size: -; j_call: TRBJ1-2; v_call: TRBV24-1; cdr3_nt: TGTGCCACCAGTTCAGGGAACTCCTATGGCTACACCTTC; cdr3_aa: CATSSGNSYGYTF
d_call: -; clone_size: -; j_call: TRBJ2-2; v_call: TRBV9; cdr3_nt: TGTGCCAGCAGCGTAGAGGGGGTGGGCGGGGAGCTGTTTTTT; cdr3_aa: CASSVEGVGGELFF
d_call: -; clone_size: -; j_call: TRBJ1-2; v_call: TRBV18; cdr3_nt: TGTGCCAGCTCACCGGGGAACGGCCCTAACTATGGCTACACCTTC; cdr3_aa: CASSPGNGPNYGYTF
d_call: -; clone_size: -; j_call: TRBJ2-1; v_call: TRBV5-1; cdr3_nt: TGCGCCAGCAGCCGCTACAGGGAGGACAATGAGCAGTTCTTC; cdr3_aa: CASSRYREDNEQFF
d_call: -; clone_size: -; j_call: TRBJ1-3; v_call: TRBV5-1; cdr3_nt: TGCGCCAGCAGCTTGGCCCAAGCAAGCACCATATATTTT; cdr3_aa: CASSLAQASTIYF
d_call: -; clone_size: -; j_call: TRBJ1-3; v_call: TRBV19; cdr3_nt: TGTGCCAGTAGTATAGCTCTCCTCGCATCCGGAAACACCATATATTTT; cdr3_aa: CASSIALLASGNTIYF
d_call: TRBD2; clone_size: -; j_call: TRBJ2-3; v_call: TRBV5-1; cdr3_nt: TGCGCCAGCAGCTGGAGCGGGGGCCCCACAGATACGCAGTATTTT; cdr3_aa: CASSWSGGPTDTQYF
d_call: -; clone_size: -; j_call: TRBJ1-6; v_call: TRBV1; cdr3_nt: TGCACCAGCAGCAATTTAACAGGGGGCATGTCCTATAATTCACCCCTCCACTTT; cdr3_aa: CTSSNLTGGMSYNSPLHF